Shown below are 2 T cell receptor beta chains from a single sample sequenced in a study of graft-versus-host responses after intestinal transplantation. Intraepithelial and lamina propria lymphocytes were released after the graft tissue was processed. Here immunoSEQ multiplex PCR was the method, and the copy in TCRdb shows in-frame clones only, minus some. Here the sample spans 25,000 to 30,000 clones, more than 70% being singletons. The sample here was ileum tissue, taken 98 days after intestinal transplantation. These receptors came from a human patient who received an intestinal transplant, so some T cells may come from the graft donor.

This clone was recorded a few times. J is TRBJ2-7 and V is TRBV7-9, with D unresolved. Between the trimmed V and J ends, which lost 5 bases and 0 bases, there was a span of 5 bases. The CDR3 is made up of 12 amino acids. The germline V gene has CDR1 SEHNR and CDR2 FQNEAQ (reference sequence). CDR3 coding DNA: TGTGCCAGCAGCCACAGCTCCTACGAGCAGTACTTC. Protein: CASSHSSYEQYF.

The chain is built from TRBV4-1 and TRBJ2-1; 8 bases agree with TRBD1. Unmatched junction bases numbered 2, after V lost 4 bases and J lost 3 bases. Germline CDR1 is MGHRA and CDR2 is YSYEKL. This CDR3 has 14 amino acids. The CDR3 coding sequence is TGCGCCAGCAGCCGAGGACAGGGCTACAATGAGCAGTTCTTC. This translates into CASSRGQGYNEQFF.